The rows below give T cell receptor beta chains drawn from one sample of a study of vaccination and CD4 T cells after COVID-19. Antigens for these TCRs are unknown. TCRdb re-derived calls from the PCR reads in MiXCR, one entry per CDR3 protein. The data hold 770 or so distinct CDR3 sequences, with approximately 10% observed a single time. The sample was CD4+ T cells from blood, cultured in vitro. These TCRs come from a human donor in good health. Both conserved end residues are part of each CDR3. Fields, in order: J gene, clone size, V gene, D gene, CDR3 protein, CDR3 DNA. A D gene is named only where the DNA matches it firmly. Clone size is stated in some rows and not others, as once, few, many or a class when expanded.

TRBJ2-3	large	TRBV24-1	NA	CATSELADTQYF	TGTGCCACCAGTGAACTAGCAGATACGCAGTATTTT
TRBJ2-1	medium-sized	TRBV24-1	TRBD1	CATSDWTGGNEQFF	TGTGCCACCAGTGATTGGACAGGGGGTAATGAGCAGTTCTTC
TRBJ1-3	medium-sized	TRBV20-1	TRBD1	CSAARDRGNTIYF	TGCAGTGCCGCCCGGGACAGAGGAAACACCATATATTTT
TRBJ2-3	NA	TRBV12-3/TRBV12-4	NA	CASSLASGTDTQYF	TGTGCCAGCAGTTTAGCCTCCGGGACAGATACGCAGTATTTT
TRBJ2-6	large	TRBV20-1	TRBD1	CSASQGARSGANVLTF	TGCAGTGCTTCTCAGGGGGCGCGCTCTGGGGCCAACGTCCTGACTTTC
TRBJ2-1	medium-sized	TRBV6-2/TRBV6-3	TRBD1	CASSYGRGRGNEQFF	TGTGCCAGCAGTTACGGCAGGGGGCGGGGCAATGAGCAGTTCTTC
TRBJ1-2	large	TRBV10-3	TRBD1	CATQPGQGASGYTF	TGTGCCACCCAACCGGGACAGGGGGCCTCTGGCTACACCTTC
TRBJ2-7	large	TRBV20-1	TRBD1	CSARDQGQGEFASYF	TGCAGTGCTAGAGATCAGGGACAGGGCGAGTTCGCCTCGTACTTC
TRBJ1-3	NA	TRBV9	NA	CASSVAGDSGNTIYF	TGTGCCAGCAGCGTAGCGGGGGACTCTGGAAACACCATATATTTT
TRBJ1-1	large	TRBV6-4	NA	CASSDGYIMNTEAFF	TGTGCCAGCAGTGACGGTTACATCATGAACACTGAAGCTTTCTTT
TRBJ2-7	large	TRBV6-1	NA	CASSEHSYEQYF	TGTGCCAGCAGTGAACACTCCTACGAGCAGTACTTC
TRBJ2-7	few	TRBV5-4	TRBD1	CASSLPSQGQGLREQYF	TGTGCCAGCAGCTTACCCTCCCAGGGACAGGGGCTGCGGGAGCAGTACTTC